Shown below are 25 T cell receptor beta chains from a single sample sequenced in a study of OX40 agonist ivuxolimab in advanced cancers. Here immunoSEQ multiplex PCR was the method, and the copy in TCRdb shows in-frame clones only, minus some. Of 27,000 or so clones listed, 65% to 90% are singletons. The specimen comprised CD4+ or CD8+ T cells sorted from blood, sampled in a trial of the OX40 agonist ivuxolimab. These receptors were obtained from an adult with an advanced solid tumor such as melanoma, head and neck, liver or kidney cancer.

This chain links TRBV13 with TRBJ2-5; D not resolved. Germline values: CDR1 PRHDT, CDR2 FYEKMQ (reference sequence). The V end lost 0 bases, the J end lost 2 bases, and 10 bases lay between the germline ends. The CDR3 length is 15 residues. In nucleotides, the CDR3 is TGTGCCAGCAGCTTAGGTCGGGCGCGGCAAGAGACCCAGTACTTC. Residues: CASSLGRARQETQYF.

This clone was recorded a few times. The chain employs TRBV6-4 and TRBJ2-7; 8 bases agree with TRBD1. The trim removed 11 bases at V and 5 bases at J, leaving 8 bases unmatched. The CDR3 consists of 12 residues. CDR1 is MRHNA and CDR2 is SNTAGT in the germline V gene. CDR3 sequence reads: CAARQGRDEQYF. The CDR3 nucleotides are TGTGCCGCACGACAGGGGAGAGACGAGCAGTACTTC.

V usage is TRBV10-1 and J usage is TRBJ2-1; D gene ambiguous. Looked up from germline, CDR1 is WNHNN and CDR2 is SYGVQD (reference sequence). Trimming took 2 bases from V and 5 from J, leaving 7 bases between them. The CDR3 contains 13 residues. For the CDR3, the DNA is TGCGCCAGCAGTGAGCCAGGCGACAATGAGCAGTTCTTC. Translated, it gives CASSEPGDNEQFF.

This clone was seen more than once but under ten times. This chain joins TRBV27 and TRBJ1-2, with 7 positions matching TRBD1. Germline V CDR1 and CDR2: MNHEY, SMNVEV (reference sequence). V lost 5 bases and J lost 4; bases outside the gene matches: 7. The CDR3 contains 14 residues. CDR3 nucleotides: TGTGCCAGCAGTCCTGGGGGACAGACCTATGGCTACACCTTC. Protein product: CASSPGGQTYGYTF.

V is TRBV15 and J is TRBJ1-1; D is possibly TRBD1 (6 bases). The V end lost 5 bases, the J end lost 4 bases, and 17 bases lay between the germline ends. There are 15 residues in the CDR3. Germline CDR1 reads LNHNV; CDR2 reads YYDKDF (reference sequence). In DNA, the CDR3 is TGTGCCACCAGCGCAGAAAGGACAGTTGGCACTGAAGCTTTCTTT. Amino acids: CATSAERTVGTEAFF.

V usage is TRBV15 and J usage is TRBJ1-1; D possibly corresponds to TRBD1 (6 bases). Trimming took 0 bases from V and 7 from J, leaving 18 bases between them. The length of the CDR3 is 16 residues. The germline gives CDR1 LNHNV, CDR2 YYDKDF (reference sequence). CDR3 amino acids: CATSREKQGLGNEAFF. As DNA, the CDR3 is TGTGCCACCAGCAGAGAAAAGCAGGGGTTGGGAAATGAAGCTTTCTTT.

In its sample, this clone was seen once. At one end, the junction sequence differs from germline, possibly due to a read error. This rearrangement joins TRBV7-9 to TRBJ2-1; D is undetermined. Germline V gives CDR1 SEHNR, CDR2 FQNEAQ (reference sequence). The CDR3 totals 15 residues. The CDR3 region has the DNA TGTGCCAGCAGCCCGACTGCAGCATCCTTCAATGAGCAGTTCTTC. This gives the protein CASSPTAASFNEQFF.

This chain links TRBV6-5 with TRBJ1-2, with a weak D call TRBD1 (6 bases). Per germline, CDR1 MNHEY and CDR2 SVGAGI. This CDR3 contains 13 residues. Trimming removed 6 bases from V and 2 bases from J, with 10 bases in between. The CDR3 protein is CASSQGQNYGYTF. As DNA, the CDR3 is TGTGCCAGCAGCCAGGGACAAAACTATGGCTACACCTTC.

This clone was recorded only once. The chain uses TRBV25-1 and TRBJ2-7, with TRBD2 matching 7 bases. The germline V gene encodes CDR1 MGHDK and CDR2 SYGVNS. The V and J ends lost 5 bases and 5 bases, in that order; junction bases with no gene match: 9. This CDR3 contains 14 residues. The CDR3 region has the DNA TGTGCCAGCAGTAAAACCAGGGAGGGAGACGAGCAGTACTTC. This translates into CASSKTREGDEQYF.

The chain combines TRBV7-3 with TRBJ1-6, with D uncertain. In germline, CDR1 is SGHTA, CDR2 FQGTGA. V was clipped by 3 bases and J by 10 bases, with 10 bases between them. This CDR3 region has 13 residues. The CDR3 region is CASSFSSGSPLHF. DNA for the CDR3: TGTGCCAGCAGCTTCTCCTCGGGGTCACCCCTCCACTTT.

This rearrangement joins TRBV11-2 to TRBJ1-2, with TRBD1 identical over 8 bases. Per the germline V gene, CDR1 is SGHAT and CDR2 is FQNNGV. This CDR3 is 16 amino acids long. The J segment lost 4 bases and the V segment lost 4 bases, leaving 11 bases of the junction unmatched. CDR3 residues: CASSSLGQGRIYGYTF. CDR3 nucleotides: TGTGCCAGCAGCTCCCTAGGACAGGGTAGAATCTATGGCTACACCTTC.

The chain carries TRBV4-1 and TRBJ2-3, with 11 nucleotides matching TRBD2. The V gene's germline CDR1 is MGHRA and CDR2 YSYEKL. CDR3 length: 16 residues. The V and J ends lost 3 bases and 0 bases, in that order; junction bases with no gene match: 2. CDR3 residues: CASSQWTSGSTDTQYF. The CDR3 bases are TGCGCCAGCAGCCAGTGGACTAGCGGGAGCACAGATACGCAGTATTTT.

The chain carries TRBV7-9 and TRBJ2-2; D may be TRBD2 (6 bases). Trimming stripped 3 bases from V and 6 bases from J, with 8 bases between. The CDR3 is made up of 13 amino acids. CDR1 is SEHNR and CDR2 is FQNEAQ in the germline V gene (reference sequence). The CDR3 loop reads CASSFSSAGELFF. CDR3 sequence (DNA): TGTGCCAGCAGCTTTTCTAGCGCCGGGGAGCTGTTTTTT.

This clone was seen once. The chain couples TRBV6-1 to TRBJ2-3; D ambiguous. Trimming cost V 4 bases and J 3 bases, with 14 bases left between them. The CDR3 runs to 15 residues. Per germline, CDR1 MNHNS and CDR2 SASEGT. The CDR3 DNA reads TGTGCCAGCAGTGGGTTAGACGCTAGTACAGATACGCAGTATTTT. Protein sequence: CASSGLDASTDTQYF.

The chain links TRBV27 to TRBJ2-4; 9 nucleotides line up with TRBD2. Unmatched junction bases numbered 3, after V lost 7 bases and J lost 5 bases. Germline V gives CDR1 MNHEY, CDR2 SMNVEV (reference sequence). This CDR3 has 13 residues. CDR3 in amino acids: CASKLAGQNIQYF. DNA for the CDR3: TGTGCCAGCAAGCTAGCGGGGCAAAACATTCAGTACTTC.

This chain links TRBV6-1 with TRBJ2-1, with D unclear. The germline V gene encodes CDR1 MNHNS and CDR2 SASEGT. Between the trimmed V and J ends, which lost 4 bases and 9 bases, there was a span of 4 bases. There are 10 residues in the CDR3. The CDR3 DNA reads TGTGCCAGCAGTGTTATTGAGCAGTTCTTC. The encoded protein is CASSVIEQFF.

This clone was seen more than once but under ten times. This chain uses TRBV10-2 with TRBJ2-1; no firm D call. CDR3 length equals 12 residues. V was clipped by 8 bases and J by 6 bases, with 11 bases between them. Looked up from germline, CDR1 is WSHSY and CDR2 is SAAADI. The CDR3 DNA reads as TGCGCCAGCGCTAACTCCGGCAATGAGCAGTTCTTC. Amino acid sequence: CASANSGNEQFF.

The V and J genes are TRBV29-1 and TRBJ2-1; TRBD1 or TRBD2 may be the D gene (5 bases each). The germline V gene has CDR1 SQVTM and CDR2 ANQGSEA. CDR3 length equals 14 residues. Trimming pared 1 base from V and 7 bases from J, leaving 14 bases between. CDR3 nucleotides: TGCAGCGTTGAAGCCTCAGGGTCGGGGAATGAGCAGTTCTTC. Translated: CSVEASGSGNEQFF.

The chain links TRBV4-1 to TRBJ1-1; maybe TRBD1 (5 bases). The germline CDR1 and CDR2 sequences are MGHRA and YSYEKL. There are 16 residues in the CDR3. Deletions cut 0 bases from V and 1 base from J, with 12 bases between. The CDR3 bases are TGCGCCAGCAGCCAAGATGGGACGGATACGAACACTGAAGCTTTCTTT. Translated: CASSQDGTDTNTEAFF.

The CDR3 sequence: CASSYSGTDSYNEQFF. The CDR3 DNA follows: TGTGCCAGCAGTTACTCGGGGACGGACTCCTACAATGAGCAGTTCTTC. The chain links TRBV6-5 to TRBJ2-1; possibly TRBD1 or TRBD2 for D (5 bases each). The CDR3 loop spans 16 amino acids. V shed 0 bases and J shed 0 bases, with 9 bases lying between them. CDR1 MNHEY and CDR2 SVGAGI come from the germline V gene.

Worth noting for this clone: Distinct nucleotide sequences in the sample also encode this CDR3. This chain joins TRBV7-2 and TRBJ2-3; D ambiguous. Trimming cost V 1 base and J 0 bases, with 8 bases left between them. Germline V gives CDR1 SGHTA, CDR2 FQGNSA. CDR3 length: 15 amino acids. Written as DNA, the CDR3 is TGTGCCAGCAGCTTAGACGGAGCTAGCACAGATACGCAGTATTTT. Its translation: CASSLDGASTDTQYF.

This chain links TRBV6-6 with TRBJ1-1, with no clear D. V was trimmed by 2 bases and J by 1 base, leaving 5 bases between them. The CDR3 loop spans 13 amino acids. Germline-derived CDR1 and CDR2 are MNHNY and SVGAGI (reference sequence). The CDR3 DNA reads TGTGCCAGCAGTTACGACCCGAACACTGAAGCTTTCTTT. Translated, it gives CASSYDPNTEAFF.

The CDR3 is CASKEQGAGYGYTF. The CDR3 nucleotides are TGTGCCAGCAAGGAACAGGGGGCAGGCTATGGCTACACCTTC. This sequence joins TRBV6-5 and TRBJ1-2, with 9 bases matching TRBD1. Trimming took 7 bases from V and 4 from J; bases not matched to a gene: 7. The CDR3 extends over 14 amino acids. Germline V gives CDR1 MNHEY, CDR2 SVGAGI.

The gene calls are TRBV27 and TRBJ1-1; D is uncertain. Germline lookup yields CDR1 MNHEY and CDR2 SMNVEV (reference sequence). Trimming shortened V by 1 base and J by 4 bases, and 10 bases separated the two germline ends. The CDR3 is 14 residues long. The CDR3 reads CASSLFFSGTEAFF. The CDR3 DNA sequence: TGTGCCAGCAGTTTATTCTTTTCGGGCACTGAAGCTTTCTTT.

This sequence joins TRBV10-3 and TRBJ2-3, with TRBD2 matching 8 bases. CDR3 size: 16 residues. Germline CDR1 ENHRY, CDR2 SYGVKD. V gave up 3 bases and J gave up 2 bases; unmatched junction bases: 7. This CDR3 is CAISEETSVLTDTQYF. CDR3 sequence (DNA): TGTGCCATCAGTGAAGAGACTAGCGTTCTCACAGATACGCAGTATTTT.